Listed here are 9 T cell receptor beta chains from one sample, sequenced in a study of OX40 agonist ivuxolimab in advanced cancers. Clones were read by immunoSEQ multiplex PCR, and TCRdb kept only the in-frame ones, dropping some. The sample holds more than 40,000 clones, about nine tenths seen once. The specimen comprised CD4+ or CD8+ T cells sorted from blood, sampled in a trial of the OX40 agonist ivuxolimab. All receptors come from an adult with an advanced solid tumor such as melanoma, head and neck, liver or kidney cancer.

This chain connects TRBV18 to TRBJ1-1, with a possible D match to TRBD1 (6 bases). There are 13 residues in the CDR3. Looked up from germline, CDR1 is KGHSH and CDR2 is LQKENI. Trimming pared 10 bases from V and 2 bases from J, leaving 14 bases between. CDR3 nucleotides: TGTGCCATCCCGGGGGCAGACAACACTGAAGCTTTCTTT. Protein product: CAIPGADNTEAFF.

The sample holds a few counts of this clone. The V call is TRBV5-1, the J call TRBJ2-7; 12 nucleotides line up with TRBD2. Germline lookup yields CDR1 SGHRS and CDR2 YFSETQ. The CDR3 is 15 residues long. J lost 5 bases, V lost 0 bases, and 3 bases had no gene match. This CDR3 reads CASSLGTSGTHEQYF. The DNA for the CDR3 is TGCGCCAGCAGCTTGGGGACTAGCGGGACTCACGAGCAGTACTTC.

The genes are TRBV30 and TRBJ2-3; D is uncertain. Looked up from germline, CDR1 is GTSNPN and CDR2 is SVGIG (reference sequence). The CDR3 contains 15 residues. V was trimmed by 0 bases and J by 4 bases, leaving 14 bases between them. CDR3 protein: CAWSVGAGVADTQYF. CDR3 DNA: TGTGCCTGGAGTGTAGGAGCTGGGGTAGCAGATACGCAGTATTTT.

The chain carries TRBV18 and TRBJ2-7; 14 bases map to TRBD2. CDR3 length: 18 residues. The germline CDR1 and CDR2 sequences are KGHSH and LQKENI. J was trimmed by 5 bases and V by 3 bases; bases with no gene match: 12. The CDR3 region has the DNA TGTGCCAGCTCACCTCCTTGGGGGACTAGCGGGAGTAGGAACGAGCAGTACTTC. Protein: CASSPPWGTSGSRNEQYF.

This clone was seen just once. The chain links TRBV28 to TRBJ2-1, with 11 bases that match TRBD2. The CDR3 contains 17 residues. CDR1 MDHEN and CDR2 SYDVKM come from the germline V gene. With V trimmed by 6 bases and J by 0 bases, 7 bases remained unmatched. CDR3 amino acids: CASSLHSGRDSYNEQFF. CDR3 coding DNA: TGTGCCAGCAGCCTCCATAGCGGGAGGGACTCCTACAATGAGCAGTTCTTC.

This chain joins TRBV29-1 and TRBJ1-1, with unresolved D. The CDR3 has 13 residues. In germline, CDR1 is SQVTM, CDR2 ANQGSEA. V was clipped by 4 bases and J by 0 bases, with 9 bases between them. CDR3: CSVGFQMNTEAFF. The CDR3 nucleotides read TGCAGCGTTGGTTTTCAGATGAACACTGAAGCTTTCTTT.

The chain links TRBV6-5 to TRBJ1-1; D is undetermined. There are 16 residues in the CDR3. Trimming removed 0 bases from V and 0 bases from J, with 11 bases in between. The germline CDR1 and CDR2 sequences are MNHEY and SVGAGI. CDR3 DNA: TGTGCCAGCAGTTACTCGTATTTCAGTATGAACACTGAAGCTTTCTTT. This sequence encodes CASSYSYFSMNTEAFF.

This clone came up once. The rearrangement links TRBV6-6 to TRBJ2-1, with a weak D call TRBD1 (6 bases). Between the trimmed V and J ends, which lost 5 bases and 3 bases, there was a span of 11 bases. The germline V gene has CDR1 MNHNY and CDR2 SVGAGI (reference sequence). The CDR3 spans 14 residues. In DNA, the CDR3 is TGTGCCAGCAGTATCTCACAGGGCTACAATGAGCAGTTCTTC. It specifies CASSISQGYNEQFF.

The rearrangement uses TRBV5-1 and TRBJ1-1; D ambiguous. This CDR3 has 14 residues. CDR1 and CDR2 (germline): SGHRS, YFSETQ. V lost 0 bases to trimming and J lost 1 base, with 7 bases between them. CDR3 in amino acids: CASSLEAANTEAFF. In nucleotides, the CDR3 is TGCGCCAGCAGCTTGGAGGCCGCGAACACTGAAGCTTTCTTT.